A single sample is the source of the 30 T cell receptor beta chains below, sequenced in a study of cytomegalovirus exposure and HLA in healthy donors. Use of 60 Vbeta and 13 Jbeta primers characterized the PCR. Here immunoSEQ multiplex PCR was the method, and the copy in TCRdb shows in-frame clones only, minus some. The sample shows 200,000 to 250,000 clones, approximately 80% of them seen only once. Input material: PBMCs. The receptors originated from a boy younger than 10 in good health and CMV-seronegative.

This clone showed up just once. V and J are TRBV11-2 and TRBJ1-1; perhaps TRBD1 as D (6 bases). The CDR3 runs 16 residues. Germline CDR1 SGHAT, CDR2 FQNNGV. Trimming removed 0 bases at V and 7 bases at J, with 18 bases between. The CDR3 region has the DNA TGTGCCAGCAGCTTAGATCCTAACAGGGCGTCGGGTGAAGCTTTCTTT. It codes for CASSLDPNRASGEAFF.

V usage is TRBV25-1 and J usage is TRBJ1-6, with 9 bases fitting TRBD1. Per germline, CDR1 MGHDK and CDR2 SYGVNS. V shed 3 bases and J 7 bases; nucleotides not matched to a gene: 10. CDR3 length: 17 amino acids. CDR3 region: CASSDRDRVSENSPLHF. Here the CDR3 DNA reads TGTGCCAGCAGTGACCGGGACAGGGTATCGGAAAATTCACCCCTCCACTTT.

This clone was picked up a small number of times. The gene calls are TRBV5-5 and TRBJ1-3, with D unresolved. This CDR3 contains 13 residues. Germline V lookup: CDR1 SGHKS, CDR2 YYEKEE (reference sequence). Trimming left V 0 bases short and J 4 bases short, with 5 bases between. CDR3 coding DNA: TGTGCCAGCAGCTTGGGTCTAGGAAACACCATATATTTT. Translation gives CASSLGLGNTIYF.

This clone was observed a handful of times. V is TRBV4-1 and J is TRBJ1-1; TRBD1 is a possible D gene (5 bases). The CDR3 is made up of 14 amino acids. Germline V gene sequence: CDR1 MGHRA, CDR2 YSYEKL. V was cut by 3 bases and J by 4 bases, with 12 bases left in between. CDR3 residues: CASSQPVGGTEAFF. The CDR3 DNA reads as TGCGCCAGCAGCCAGCCCGTGGGGGGCACTGAAGCTTTCTTT.

This clone has only one observation. The chain links TRBV4-1 to TRBJ2-1, with TRBD2 matching over 8 bases. Germline-derived CDR1 and CDR2 are MGHRA and YSYEKL. With 4 bases clipped from V and 3 bases from J, the junction kept 2 bases outside the gene matches. The CDR3 length is 14 residues. CDR3 DNA sequence: TGCGCCAGCAGCCTCGGGACTAGCTACAATGAGCAGTTCTTC. The encoded protein is CASSLGTSYNEQFF.

V and J are TRBV5-4 and TRBJ1-1; 10 bases are shared with TRBD1. J gave up 1 base and V 4 bases, and 4 bases lay outside the gene matches. Germline V gene data show CDR1 as SGHNT and CDR2 as YYREEE (reference sequence). CDR3 size: 15 residues. This chain's CDR3 is CASSGGTGENTEAFF. In nucleotides, the CDR3 is TGTGCCAGCAGCGGCGGGACAGGGGAGAACACTGAAGCTTTCTTT.

The chain employs TRBV5-4 and TRBJ2-7, with 8 bases lining up with TRBD2. The CDR3 contains 13 residues. Germline CDR1 and CDR2: SGHNT and YYREEE (reference sequence). Germline trimming cut 4 bases from V and 7 bases from J; bases unmatched to any gene: 7. The CDR3 protein is CASSTRLAREQYF. In DNA, the CDR3 is TGTGCCAGCAGCACGCGACTAGCGAGGGAGCAGTACTTC. The full variable domain, with the rest looked up from reference TRBV5-4 and TRBJ2-7, is ETGVTQSPTHLIKTRGQQVTLRCSSQSGHNTVSWYQQALGQGPQFIFQYYREEENGRGNFPPRFSGLQFPNYSSELNVNALELDDSALYLCASSTRLAREQYFGPGTRLTVT.

The CDR3 reads CACRDSNYGYTF. DNA of the CDR3: TGTGCCTGTCGAGACAGTAACTATGGCTACACCTTC. This chain links TRBV30 with TRBJ1-2, with TRBD1 as a possible D gene (5 bases). Germline V gene sequence: CDR1 GTSNPN, CDR2 SVGIG (reference sequence). Trimming stripped 6 bases from V and 1 base from J, with 9 bases between. This CDR3 has 12 residues.

The chain combines TRBV29-1 with TRBJ2-1, with 8 nucleotides matching TRBD2. Germline V lookup: CDR1 SQVTM, CDR2 ANQGSEA. The CDR3 contains 15 residues. Germline trimming cut 2 bases from V and 4 bases from J; bases unmatched to any gene: 7. The CDR3 DNA reads TGCAGCGTTGAATTTGAGCGGGGGCCTTACAATGAGCAGTTCTTC. Amino acids: CSVEFERGPYNEQFF.

The chain recombines TRBV25-1 with TRBJ2-5; perhaps TRBD2 as D (7 bases). V was shortened by 6 bases and J by 0 bases, with 14 bases between the two germline ends. Germline lookup yields CDR1 MGHDK and CDR2 SYGVNS. The CDR3 length is 15 residues. CDR3 nucleotide sequence: TGTGCCAGCAGAGGGGGAGGGGGATACCAAGAGACCCAGTACTTC. Translated, it gives CASRGGGGYQETQYF. The variable domain in full, with the rest retrieved from reference TRBV25-1 and TRBJ2-5, is EADIYQTPRYLVIGTGKKITLECSQTMGHDKMYWYQQDPGMELHLIHYSYGVNSTEKGDLSSESTVSRIRTEHFPLTLESARPSHTSQYLCASRGGGGYQETQYFGPGTRLLVL.

This rearrangement joins TRBV5-4 to TRBJ1-1; D remains unclear. Germline V gene data show CDR1 as SGHNT and CDR2 as YYREEE (reference sequence). The CDR3 length is 13 residues. V was clipped by 0 bases and J by 1 base, with 4 bases between them. The CDR3 bases are TGTGCCAGCAGCTTGGCATCGAACACTGAAGCTTTCTTT. Protein product: CASSLASNTEAFF.

This clone was observed a single time. This sequence joins TRBV5-5 and TRBJ1-4; 8 nucleotides match TRBD1. CDR1 is SGHKS and CDR2 is YYEKEE in the germline V gene (reference sequence). Trimming removed 0 bases from V and 7 bases from J; junction bases left unmatched: 5. The CDR3 has 15 amino acids. The CDR3: CASSLEGTGGEKLFF. CDR3 sequence (DNA): TGTGCCAGCAGCTTGGAAGGGACAGGCGGTGAAAAACTGTTTTTT.

The chain is built from TRBV6-5 and TRBJ1-1, with 7 bases identical to TRBD1. V dropped 6 bases and J dropped 3; count of bases not matched to a gene: 4. The CDR3 is 13 amino acids. Per the germline V gene, CDR1 is MNHEY and CDR2 is SVGAGI. For the CDR3, the DNA is TGTGCCAGCAGGTCCGACAGGGACACTGAAGCTTTCTTT. Amino acid sequence: CASRSDRDTEAFF.

The rearrangement joins TRBV18 to TRBJ1-1; D not resolved. Germline V CDR1 and CDR2: KGHSH, LQKENI. The CDR3 contains 14 residues. V was shortened by 3 bases and J by 1 base, with 9 bases between the two germline ends. The CDR3 here is CASSPPAGNTEAFF. Written as DNA, the CDR3 is TGTGCCAGCTCACCTCCGGCGGGGAACACTGAAGCTTTCTTT. The variable domain in full, with the rest retrieved from reference TRBV18 and TRBJ1-1, is NAGVMQNPRHLVRRRGQEARLRCSPMKGHSHVYWYRQLPEEGLKFMVYLQKENIIDESGMPKERFSAEFPKEGPSILRIQQVVRGDSAAYFCASSPPAGNTEAFFGQGTRLTVV.

The rearrangement joins TRBV4-1 to TRBJ1-2; TRBD1 might be the D (6 bases). Germline V gives CDR1 MGHRA, CDR2 YSYEKL. The CDR3 is made up of 14 amino acids. The ends were cut back, 5 bases at V and 4 bases at J, with 14 bases in the middle. CDR3 loop: CASSAPGVAYGYTF. In nucleotides, the CDR3 is TGCGCCAGCAGCGCCCCAGGGGTAGCCTATGGCTACACCTTC.

This rearrangement joins TRBV5-1 to TRBJ2-7; no clear D. There are 15 residues in the CDR3. Trimming took off 3 bases at V and 5 bases at J, with 18 bases between the two ends. Germline-derived CDR1 and CDR2 are SGHRS and YFSETQ. Here the CDR3 DNA reads TGCGCCAGCAGCTCCCGTTCACCCCCGGAGAACGAGCAGTACTTC. Residues: CASSSRSPPENEQYF. Full variable domain (rest looked up from reference TRBV5-1 and TRBJ2-7): KAGVTQTPRYLIKTRGQQVTLSCSPISGHRSVSWYQQTPGQGLQFLFEYFSETQRNKGNFPGRFSGRQFSNSRSEMNVSTLELGDSALYLCASSSRSPPENEQYFGPGTRLTVT.

The V gene is TRBV5-4, the J gene TRBJ2-3, with 12 bases aligning to TRBD2. The CDR3 runs to 18 residues. V lost 2 bases and J lost 2; bases outside the gene matches: 9. The germline V gene has CDR1 SGHNT and CDR2 YYREEE (reference sequence). The CDR3 sequence is CASSFRLAGVWDTDTQYF. Here the CDR3 DNA reads TGTGCCAGCAGCTTTCGACTAGCGGGAGTTTGGGACACAGATACGCAGTATTTT.

This clone was observed a few times. The chain combines TRBV6-1 with TRBJ1-2; no reliable D call. The CDR3 loop spans 12 amino acids. CDR1 and CDR2 (germline): MNHNS, SASEGT. Trimming left V 4 bases short and J 2 bases short, with 5 bases between. This CDR3 reads CASSAPNYGYTF. CDR3 in DNA: TGTGCCAGCAGTGCCCCGAACTATGGCTACACCTTC.

This rearrangement joins TRBV10-3 to TRBJ2-2; 8 nucleotides line up with TRBD1. Germline loops: CDR1 ENHRY, CDR2 SYGVKD. The CDR3 totals 13 residues. In DNA, the CDR3 is TGTGCTACCGGGACAGGTGACACCGGGGAGCTGTTTTTT. Translating gives CATGTGDTGELFF.

The rearrangement uses TRBV5-5 and TRBJ2-7, with D maybe TRBD1 (6 bases). Germline V gives CDR1 SGHKS, CDR2 YYEKEE (reference sequence). The ends were cut back, 0 bases at V and 5 bases at J, with 15 bases in the middle. This CDR3 region has 15 residues. The CDR3 bases are TGTGCCAGCAGCTTGGGTGGGACAAGTATCCACGAGCAGTACTTC. It translates to CASSLGGTSIHEQYF.

This clone was counted once. The chain is built from TRBV2 and TRBJ2-7; possible D gene TRBD2, 6 bases. Germline CDR1 and CDR2: SNHLY and FYNNEI. The CDR3 has 13 residues. Between the trimmed V and J ends, which lost 2 bases and 2 bases, there was a span of 7 bases. CDR3 loop: CASSELATYEQYF. As DNA, the CDR3 is TGTGCCAGCAGTGAACTAGCGACCTACGAGCAGTACTTC. Full variable domain (outside the CDR3, taken from reference TRBV2 and TRBJ2-7): EPEVTQTPSHQVTQMGQEVILRCVPISNHLYFYWYRQILGQKVEFLVSFYNNEISEKSEIFDDQFSVERPDGSNFTLKIRSTKLEDSAMYFCASSELATYEQYFGPGTRLTVT.

The V call is TRBV11-3, the J call TRBJ1-1; D is possibly TRBD1 (6 bases). Trimming took off 5 bases at V and 6 bases at J, with 19 bases between the two ends. Germline assignment: CDR1 SGHNT and CDR2 YENEEA. The CDR3 runs to 15 residues. The CDR3, as DNA: TGTGCCAGCAGCCCCCGTTCAGGGGATGGGGCTGAAGCTTTCTTT. Amino acids: CASSPRSGDGAEAFF.

The chain combines TRBV29-1 with TRBJ1-1; a weak D match, TRBD1 (6 bases). The V end lost 7 bases, the J end lost 1 base, and 10 bases lay between the germline ends. The germline gives CDR1 SQVTM, CDR2 ANQGSEA. The CDR3 length is 12 residues. The CDR3 loop is CSASQGNTEAFF. CDR3 in DNA: TGCAGCGCATCACAGGGGAACACTGAAGCTTTCTTT.

This rearrangement joins TRBV6-1 to TRBJ1-1; possibly TRBD1 for D (5 bases). This CDR3 is 13 amino acids long. V gave up 1 base and J gave up 9 bases, with 12 bases separating them. CDR1 MNHNS and CDR2 SASEGT come from the germline V gene. The CDR3 nucleotides are TGTGCCAGCAGTGAAGAACCGGCAGGGAAAGCTTTCTTT. Translated, it gives CASSEEPAGKAFF.

This chain joins TRBV29-1 and TRBJ1-4; no clear D gene. CDR1 is SQVTM and CDR2 is ANQGSEA in the germline V gene. Trimming stripped 2 bases from V and 2 bases from J, with 18 bases between. CDR3 size: 17 residues. The CDR3 here is CSVEKRERERTNEKLFF. The CDR3, as DNA: TGCAGCGTTGAAAAGCGGGAAAGGGAACGCACTAATGAAAAACTGTTTTTT.

The genes are TRBV9 and TRBJ2-7; a possible D gene is TRBD2 (6 bases). Germline CDR1 and CDR2: SGDLS and YYNGEE. V lost 4 bases to trimming and J lost 0 bases, with 11 bases between them. The CDR3 runs to 14 residues. DNA of the CDR3: TGTGCCAGCAGCTCCCACGGGAGCTCCTACGAGCAGTACTTC. This gives the protein CASSSHGSSYEQYF.

CDR3 amino acids: CASSEAPGTEAFF. CDR3 bases: TGTGCCAGTAGCGAGGCCCCTGGAACTGAAGCTTTCTTT. The chain carries TRBV19 and TRBJ1-1; D is uncertain. The CDR3 extends over 13 amino acids. The ends were cut back, 6 bases at V and 5 bases at J, with 13 bases in the middle. The germline V gene encodes CDR1 LNHDA and CDR2 SQIVND (reference sequence).

The CDR3 here is CSVDIGGEETQYF. Written as DNA, the CDR3 is TGCAGCGTTGATATAGGGGGCGAGGAGACCCAGTACTTC. V usage is TRBV29-1 and J usage is TRBJ2-5, with 7 nucleotides matching TRBD1. V lost 3 bases, J lost 5 bases, and 6 bases stayed unmatched. Germline V gene lookup returns CDR1 SQVTM and CDR2 ANQGSEA. The CDR3 is 13 amino acids. The full variable domain, with the rest looked up from reference TRBV29-1 and TRBJ2-5, is SAVISQKPSRDICQRGTSLTIQCQVDSQVTMMFWYRQQPGQSLTLIATANQGSEATYESGFVIDKFPISRPNLTFSTLTVSNMSPEDSSIYLCSVDIGGEETQYFGPGTRLLVL.

The gene calls are TRBV10-3 and TRBJ2-2; 9 nucleotides match TRBD1. The V gene's germline CDR1 is ENHRY and CDR2 SYGVKD. V dropped 6 bases and J dropped 5; count of bases not matched to a gene: 10. CDR3 length: 16 amino acids. The CDR3 DNA reads TGTGCCATCAGGGGAGACAGGGGGGGACCAACCGGGGAGCTGTTTTTT. Translating gives CAIRGDRGGPTGELFF.

The rearrangement uses TRBV2 and TRBJ1-2, with 8 positions matching TRBD1. The germline V gene has CDR1 SNHLY and CDR2 FYNNEI. The CDR3 is 16 amino acids. J gave up 4 bases and V 6 bases, and 13 bases lay outside the gene matches. CDR3 coding DNA: TGTGCCAGCAGCCTCGACAGGGGTATAAGTTTCTATGGCTACACCTTC. Translated, it gives CASSLDRGISFYGYTF.